These T cell receptor beta chains were read from a single sample in a study of vaccination and CD4 T cells after COVID-19. These receptors have no known antigen. TCRdb re-analysed the PCR reads in MiXCR, keeping a single row per CDR3 protein. This repertoire shows over 15,000 distinct CDR3 sequences, around 80% found once; its top ten account for approximately 18%. The starting material was CD4+ T cells from blood, cultured in vitro, obtained after SARS-CoV-2 vaccination. These receptors all come from a human donor who received a COVID-19 vaccine. CDR3s include the opening cysteine and the closing phenylalanine or tryptophan. Each record gives: CDR3 protein, V gene, J gene, D gene. A D gene is named only where the DNA matches it firmly.

CDR3aa: CASSQWGSNTEAFF
v_gene: TRBV16
j_gene: TRBJ1-1
d_gene: NA

CDR3aa: CASSEERVAGRHFGNQPQHF
v_gene: TRBV2
j_gene: TRBJ1-5
d_gene: NA

CDR3aa: CASRPDRVLSPEAFF
v_gene: TRBV12-3/TRBV12-4
j_gene: TRBJ1-1
d_gene: NA

CDR3aa: CATSDRQGGVTGELFF
v_gene: TRBV24-1
j_gene: TRBJ2-2
d_gene: NA

CDR3aa: CSAERGNEQFF
v_gene: TRBV20-1
j_gene: TRBJ2-1
d_gene: NA

CDR3aa: CASSSSWETQYF
v_gene: TRBV11-2
j_gene: NA
d_gene: NA

CDR3aa: CASTTGTGELETQYF
v_gene: TRBV2
j_gene: TRBJ2-5
d_gene: NA

CDR3aa: CASWVDTNEKLFF
v_gene: TRBV6-1
j_gene: TRBJ1-4
d_gene: NA

CDR3aa: CASSSYYGYTF
v_gene: TRBV6-2/TRBV6-3
j_gene: TRBJ1-2
d_gene: NA

CDR3aa: CSAINLGTGDRDTQYF
v_gene: TRBV20-1
j_gene: TRBJ2-3
d_gene: TRBD1

CDR3aa: CSASGGDTEAFF
v_gene: TRBV20-1
j_gene: TRBJ1-1
d_gene: NA

CDR3aa: CSARDSASQETQYF
v_gene: TRBV20-1
j_gene: TRBJ2-5
d_gene: NA

CDR3aa: CASSDAISGANVLTF
v_gene: TRBV12-3/TRBV12-4
j_gene: TRBJ2-6
d_gene: NA

CDR3aa: CASSPGPDSNQPQHF
v_gene: TRBV2
j_gene: TRBJ1-5
d_gene: NA

CDR3aa: CASSYGRGSSHEQYF
v_gene: TRBV6-5
j_gene: TRBJ2-7
d_gene: NA

CDR3aa: CAWSVQGRGGSPLHF
v_gene: TRBV30
j_gene: TRBJ1-6
d_gene: TRBD1

CDR3aa: CSATRDVELTPLHF
v_gene: TRBV20-1
j_gene: TRBJ1-6
d_gene: NA

CDR3aa: CASSYTQGNEKLFF
v_gene: TRBV6-1
j_gene: TRBJ1-4
d_gene: NA

CDR3aa: CSADRVEHSPLHF
v_gene: TRBV20-1
j_gene: TRBJ1-6
d_gene: TRBD1

CDR3aa: CASRGAGQETQYF
v_gene: TRBV19
j_gene: TRBJ2-5
d_gene: NA

CDR3aa: CAWSPRRQPTWYGYTF
v_gene: TRBV30
j_gene: TRBJ1-2
d_gene: NA

CDR3aa: CASSLVLPSGSAQETQYF
v_gene: TRBV7-2
j_gene: TRBJ2-5
d_gene: TRBD2

CDR3aa: CASSPSATGAGANVLTF
v_gene: TRBV18
j_gene: TRBJ2-6
d_gene: TRBD1

CDR3aa: CASSRDRTYQETQYF
v_gene: TRBV6-1
j_gene: TRBJ2-5
d_gene: TRBD1

CDR3aa: CASSRQGALGNSPLHF
v_gene: TRBV7-2
j_gene: TRBJ1-6
d_gene: TRBD1

CDR3aa: CASSEDGTVGTDTQYF
v_gene: TRBV2
j_gene: TRBJ2-3
d_gene: TRBD1

CDR3aa: CSAWDRGLETQYF
v_gene: TRBV20-1
j_gene: TRBJ2-5
d_gene: TRBD1

CDR3aa: CASSLEHLQGGYTF
v_gene: TRBV5-1
j_gene: TRBJ1-2
d_gene: NA

CDR3aa: CASRVQGGDEKLFF
v_gene: TRBV7-8
j_gene: TRBJ1-4
d_gene: NA

CDR3aa: CASSEAGGWSQPQHF
v_gene: TRBV6-1
j_gene: TRBJ1-5
d_gene: NA

CDR3aa: CASAPTGDTDTQYF
v_gene: TRBV19
j_gene: TRBJ2-3
d_gene: TRBD1

CDR3aa: CASVGGTMPNSPLHF
v_gene: TRBV6-1
j_gene: TRBJ1-6
d_gene: NA

CDR3aa: CSARGRGQETQYF
v_gene: TRBV20-1
j_gene: TRBJ2-5
d_gene: NA

CDR3aa: CSARDPSGGVQETQYF
v_gene: TRBV20-1
j_gene: TRBJ2-5
d_gene: TRBD2

CDR3aa: CASSLIRPNTEAFF
v_gene: TRBV5-1
j_gene: TRBJ1-1
d_gene: NA

CDR3aa: CSARQRQGGSYEQYF
v_gene: TRBV20-1
j_gene: TRBJ2-7
d_gene: TRBD1

CDR3aa: CASSLARDNQPQHF
v_gene: TRBV7-2
j_gene: TRBJ1-5
d_gene: NA

CDR3aa: CASSYGSRVLSGNTIYF
v_gene: TRBV6-5
j_gene: TRBJ1-3
d_gene: NA

CDR3aa: CASSRTVDQPQHF
v_gene: TRBV19
j_gene: TRBJ1-5
d_gene: NA

CDR3aa: CASSLSGGVVLTQYF
v_gene: TRBV7-2
j_gene: TRBJ2-5
d_gene: NA

CDR3aa: CASSESGDTQYF
v_gene: TRBV6-1
j_gene: TRBJ2-3
d_gene: NA

CDR3aa: CASSVRDVAANTEAFF
v_gene: TRBV25-1
j_gene: TRBJ1-1
d_gene: NA

CDR3aa: CASSSGHDADTQYF
v_gene: TRBV7-9
j_gene: TRBJ2-3
d_gene: NA

CDR3aa: CASSFTGPMQAGNTIYF
v_gene: TRBV5-1
j_gene: TRBJ1-3
d_gene: NA

CDR3aa: CASSYSRGYGYTF
v_gene: TRBV6-5
j_gene: TRBJ1-2
d_gene: NA

CDR3aa: CASSLDWVLGTGGYNEKLFF
v_gene: TRBV12-3/TRBV12-4
j_gene: TRBJ1-4
d_gene: TRBD1

CDR3aa: CASSPRASQKQNTEAFF
v_gene: TRBV7-8
j_gene: TRBJ1-1
d_gene: NA

CDR3aa: CASSKDRAGGELFF
v_gene: TRBV5-4
j_gene: TRBJ2-2
d_gene: TRBD1

CDR3aa: CAILDRAGYGYTF
v_gene: TRBV6-1
j_gene: TRBJ1-2
d_gene: TRBD1

CDR3aa: CASSLALVGGSSTDTQYF
v_gene: TRBV5-4
j_gene: TRBJ2-3
d_gene: NA

CDR3aa: CASSEVGNSGNTIYF
v_gene: TRBV6-1
j_gene: TRBJ1-3
d_gene: NA

CDR3aa: CASSLGQVNQPQHF
v_gene: TRBV7-2
j_gene: TRBJ1-5
d_gene: TRBD1

CDR3aa: CASSMGGDNTGELFF
v_gene: TRBV19
j_gene: TRBJ2-2
d_gene: NA

CDR3aa: CTARDGNTEAFF
v_gene: TRBV10-3
j_gene: TRBJ1-1
d_gene: NA

CDR3aa: CASSKGQGVYGYTF
v_gene: TRBV3-1
j_gene: TRBJ1-2
d_gene: TRBD1

CDR3aa: CSAREVRQLNTEAFF
v_gene: TRBV20-1
j_gene: TRBJ1-1
d_gene: NA

CDR3aa: CASSYNRGDYGYTF
v_gene: TRBV5-5
j_gene: TRBJ1-2
d_gene: TRBD1

CDR3aa: CASDERNTDTQYF
v_gene: TRBV2
j_gene: TRBJ2-3
d_gene: NA

CDR3aa: CASSTRGNSPLHF
v_gene: TRBV12-3/TRBV12-4
j_gene: TRBJ1-6
d_gene: NA

CDR3aa: CATSDRTVSTDTQYF
v_gene: TRBV24-1
j_gene: TRBJ2-3
d_gene: NA